This record covers a single T cell receptor beta chain. This CDR3 region has 14 residues. The germline V gene encodes CDR1 MNHEY and CDR2 SVGEGT. V gave up 9 bases and J gave up 5 bases; unmatched junction bases: 9. Authors' data handling: Reference gene primer amplification yielded estimated nucleated cell counts. TCRdb's copy holds only in-frame clones and misses some; the assay was immunoSEQ multiplex PCR. The DNA gave D and trimming, while V, J and clone size come from that table. The sample has some 45,000 clones, roughly 87% seen once. The sample comes from a study of blood T cell repertoires in COVID-19. Whole-study context: Spain, Italy and the United States supplied samples that represented acute and convalescent COVID-19. Sources were T cells, B-cell-depleted T cells, or PBMCs; the material itself was cDNA or gDNA.

The chain carries TRBV6-2 or TRBV6-3 and TRBJ2-2; 7 nucleotides line up with TRBD2. The clonotype was recovered from a human donor in a cohort sampled during active COVID-19. The sample was peripheral blood. CDR3 nucleotide sequence: TGTGCCAGTAGCCCGGGAGGTAGAACCGGGGAGCTGTTTTTT. The encoded protein is CASSPGGRTGELFF.